The rows below give T cell receptor beta chains drawn from one sample of a study of cytomegalovirus exposure and HLA in healthy donors. The repertoire was sequenced with immunoSEQ multiplex PCR; TCRdb's copy has only in-frame clones and lacks some. The sample consists of 150,000 to 200,000 clones, approximately 81% of them appearing once. The source material was PBMCs. Receptors were obtained from a middle-aged man in good health and CMV-seronegative. CDR3s include the opening cysteine and the closing phenylalanine or tryptophan.

TRBV13 | CASSLRLGGETQYF
TRBV19 | CASSIDPGAGQPQHF
TRBV19 | CASSMMAPNGVYGYTF
TRBV9 | CASSVDPERGYTF
TRBV19 | CASSVRTGGNEKLFF
TRBV30 | CAWSNRNTEAFF
TRBV27 | CASSLLGTGIYEQYF
TRBV15 | CATSRMTGRETQYF
TRBV6-5 | CASRGNGAQPQHF
TRBV19 | CASSKRVYEQFF
TRBV7-3 | CASSLRGQSTEAFF
TRBV19 | CASNQDRDREQYF
TRBV6-5 | CASSLRGGQNTEAFF
TRBV7-9 | CSSSLGNEQYF
TRBV29-1 | CSVNRVGAGELFF
TRBV5-8 | CASSLGQNTDTQYF